This entry is about one TCR beta chain. Its antigen has not been determined. No base quality values were provided; no much bigger clone lies one nucleotide off. Each collaborating institution followed its own protocols to collect whole blood in K2EDTA tubes. For TCRbeta analysis, collaborator samples were shipped as frozen whole blood, as isolated PBMCs, or as DNA extracted from either sample type. This record belongs to a study of blood T cell repertoires in COVID-19 (TCRdb year 2020). In terms of the full investigation: Samples covering the acute and convalescent phases of COVID-19 were provided by collaborators in the United States, Italy and Spain. The sample metadata nearly always contained a de-identified subject ID, COVID-19 status, age in years and sex. The material from the prospective study consisted of cDNA or gDNA derived from T cells, B-cell-depleted T cells, or PBMCs. Where HLA class I and class II types were available, the types were taken from metadata supplied by the sample provider, not from assay-based typing. The repertoires were made available in a free public database intended to serve as a resource for research on the immune response to SARS-CoV-2. Deeply sampled blood TCRbeta repertoires from subjects exposed to, actively infected with, or recovered from COVID-19 were included in the dataset. The samples were drawn from the first 160 participants of the ongoing ImmuneRACE study and from over a thousand subjects provided by 6 global collaborators.

Inclusive of the bounding cysteine and phenylalanine, the CDR3 is 11 residues long. The only DNA kept is the CDR3, 33 bases in frame from the first base. The CDR1 and CDR2 encoded by the germline V gene are SNHLY and FYNNEI. V loses 4 bases, J loses 8 bases, and the germline ends lie 6 bases apart. The immunoSEQ Assay, a bias-controlled multiplex PCR, was used to amplify TCRbeta CDR3 regions from genomic DNA. Processing in the source paper ran as follows. The number of nucleated cells in each sample was estimated from the amplification of reference gene primers within the assay. To quantify the absolute abundance of each unique TCRbeta CDR3 rearrangement, sequence reads were collapsed and filtered. Productive Simpson clonality was computed per sample as the square root of Simpson's diversity index over productive rearrangements. Here the immuneACCESS table is served through TCRdb, limited to in-frame sequences with V and J called. Missing clones are a known gap in these copies; in checked studies unresolved V genes cover under half, and the rest lacks a known reason. V and J calls and clone size follow that table, whereas D and trimming were derived from the DNA. Here the sample has 110,000 to 150,000 clones; 75% to 90% occur a single time. 4% of the sample is in the top ten clones.

Findings and caveats that apply to the study as a whole: Clinical and demographic metadata were provided uncurated, with the amount varying by source and participant.

Sequenced material: peripheral blood. The sequence was collected from an elderly woman with acute or convalescent COVID-19. This chain joins TRBV2 to TRBJ2-1, with an unclear D gene assignment. The nucleotide sequence reads TGTGCCAGCAGTGTCACGGATGAGCAGTTCTTC. This sequence encodes CASSVTDEQFF. This CDR3, with the reference TRBV2 and TRBJ2-1 proteins standing in past its ends, gives the full variable domain EPEVTQTPSHQVTQMGQEVILRCVPISNHLYFYWYRQILGQKVEFLVSFYNNEISEKSEIFDDQFSVERPDGSNFTLKIRSTKLEDSAMYFCASSVTDEQFFGPGTRLTVL.